A selection of T cell receptor beta chains follows, all from one sample in a study of cytomegalovirus exposure and HLA in healthy donors. The protocol was immunoSEQ multiplex PCR, while the TCRdb copy is restricted to in-frame clones and leaves out a portion. The repertoire holds fewer than 200,000 clones, with 60% to 85% as singletons. Material: PBMCs. Every receptor here comes from a male donor in good health and CMV-seropositive. Each CDR3 is given with its conserved first and last residue. A D gene is named only where the DNA matches it firmly. A clone size is listed for some rows: how often the clone was seen (once, few, many), or a class if it is expanded.

.	TRBD1	TRBV19	TRBJ2-7	CASSPQGVGSYEQYF	TGTGCCAGTAGTCCCCAGGGGGTAGGGAGTTACGAGCAGTACTTC
once	TRBD2	TRBV5-8	TRBJ2-3	CASEGTSGGAGTDTQYF	TGTGCTTCGGAGGGGACTAGCGGGGGGGCGGGCACAGATACGCAGTATTTT
once	TRBD2	TRBV4-1	TRBJ2-2	CASSRGGGSNTGELFF	TGCGCCAGCAGCCGGGGCGGGGGTTCGAACACCGGGGAGCTGTTTTTT
.	.	TRBV28	TRBJ1-2	CASLKDSGGYGYTF	TGTGCCAGCTTGAAGGACAGCGGGGGCTATGGCTACACCTTC
.	.	TRBV5-4	TRBJ1-2	CASRAQNYGYTF	TGTGCCAGCAGGGCCCAGAACTATGGCTACACCTTC
.	.	TRBV30	TRBJ1-6	CAWSVRRSYNSPLHF	TGTGCCTGGAGTGTCAGGCGCTCCTATAATTCACCCCTCCACTTT
.	.	TRBV30	TRBJ1-2	CAWDGRGYTF	TGTGCCTGGGATGGTAGAGGCTACACCTTC
.	.	TRBV6-5	TRBJ1-6	CASSSPGAYSPLHF	TGTGCCAGCAGCTCCCCCGGAGCGTATTCACCCCTCCACTTT
.	.	TRBV19	TRBJ1-5	CASSIGRGSPQHF	TGTGCCAGTAGTATCGGCAGGGGTTCGCCCCAGCATTTT
.	.	TRBV4-2	TRBJ1-2	CASSQDPGRGYTF	TGTGCCAGCAGCCAAGATCCAGGGCGCGGCTACACCTTC